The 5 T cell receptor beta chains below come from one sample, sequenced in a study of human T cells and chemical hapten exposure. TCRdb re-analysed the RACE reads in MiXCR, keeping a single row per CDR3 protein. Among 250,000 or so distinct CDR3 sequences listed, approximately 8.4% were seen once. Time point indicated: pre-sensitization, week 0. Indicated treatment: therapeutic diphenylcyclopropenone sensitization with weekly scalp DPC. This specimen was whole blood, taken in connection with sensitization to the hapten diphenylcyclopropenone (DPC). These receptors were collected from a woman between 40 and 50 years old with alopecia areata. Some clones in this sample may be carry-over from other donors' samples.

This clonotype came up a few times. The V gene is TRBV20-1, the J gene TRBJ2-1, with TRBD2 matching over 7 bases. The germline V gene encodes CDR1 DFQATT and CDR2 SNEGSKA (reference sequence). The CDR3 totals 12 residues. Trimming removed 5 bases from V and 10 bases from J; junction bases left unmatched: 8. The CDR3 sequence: CSAQEGGREQFF. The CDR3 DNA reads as TGCAGTGCTCAAGAGGGAGGGAGGGAGCAGTTCTTC.

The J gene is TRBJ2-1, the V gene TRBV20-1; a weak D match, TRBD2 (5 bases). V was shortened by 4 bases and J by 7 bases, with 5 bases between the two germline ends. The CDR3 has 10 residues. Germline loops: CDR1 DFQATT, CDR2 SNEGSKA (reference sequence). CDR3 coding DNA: TGCAGTGCTATAGCGAATGAGCAGTTCTTC. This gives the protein CSAIANEQFF.

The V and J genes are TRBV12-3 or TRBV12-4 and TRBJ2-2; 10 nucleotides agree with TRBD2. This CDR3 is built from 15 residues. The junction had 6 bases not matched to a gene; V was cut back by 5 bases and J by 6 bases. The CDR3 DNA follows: TGTGCCAGCAGTCCCCTAGCGGGAGTCTCCGGGGAGCTGTTTTTT. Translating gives CASSPLAGVSGELFF.

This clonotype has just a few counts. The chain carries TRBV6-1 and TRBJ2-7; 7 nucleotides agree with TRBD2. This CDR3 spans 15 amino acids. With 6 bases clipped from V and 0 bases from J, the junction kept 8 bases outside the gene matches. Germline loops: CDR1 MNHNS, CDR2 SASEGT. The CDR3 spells CASRVPSGPSYEQYF. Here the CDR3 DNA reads TGTGCCAGCAGAGTCCCTAGCGGACCCTCCTACGAGCAGTACTTC.

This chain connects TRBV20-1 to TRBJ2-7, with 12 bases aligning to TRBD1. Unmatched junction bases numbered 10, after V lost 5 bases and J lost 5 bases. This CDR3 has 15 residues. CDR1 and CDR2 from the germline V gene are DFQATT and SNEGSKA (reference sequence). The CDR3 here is CSARDWGQGADEQYF. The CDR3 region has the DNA TGCAGTGCTCGTGATTGGGGACAGGGGGCGGACGAGCAGTACTTC.